The clone carrying this T cell receptor beta chain was counted at least ten times. Time point reported: before trial treatment. The CDR3 totals 15 residues. Germline V gene sequence: CDR1 MNHEY, CDR2 SVGAGI. With 5 bases removed from V and 7 bases from J, the gap between germline ends came to 18 bases. The sample belongs to a study of low-dose radiotherapy and immunotherapy resistance in tumors. Covering alpha and beta chains, TRAV- and TRBV-specific primers were used for the first-strand cDNA. With a constant-region primer and a V-primer adapter, TCRs were subjected to roughly 20 PCR cycles of amplification. mRNA isolates were amplified via in vitro transcription. TCRdb processed the reads anew with MiXCR; each CDR3 protein has one entry. This sample carries 60,000 to 90,000 distinct CDR3 sequences, roughly 30% of them seen once, and the ten largest clones take roughly 10%.

This clonotype was obtained from a female donor with ovarian cancer. The rearrangement links TRBV6-5 to TRBJ1-5; a possible D gene is TRBD1 (5 bases). The sequences come from PBMCs, collected before treatment. The CDR3, as DNA: TGTGCCAGCAGTCCCCGGGGTGGGGGGGGACAGCCCCAGCATTTT. Its translation is CASSPRGGGGQPQHF.